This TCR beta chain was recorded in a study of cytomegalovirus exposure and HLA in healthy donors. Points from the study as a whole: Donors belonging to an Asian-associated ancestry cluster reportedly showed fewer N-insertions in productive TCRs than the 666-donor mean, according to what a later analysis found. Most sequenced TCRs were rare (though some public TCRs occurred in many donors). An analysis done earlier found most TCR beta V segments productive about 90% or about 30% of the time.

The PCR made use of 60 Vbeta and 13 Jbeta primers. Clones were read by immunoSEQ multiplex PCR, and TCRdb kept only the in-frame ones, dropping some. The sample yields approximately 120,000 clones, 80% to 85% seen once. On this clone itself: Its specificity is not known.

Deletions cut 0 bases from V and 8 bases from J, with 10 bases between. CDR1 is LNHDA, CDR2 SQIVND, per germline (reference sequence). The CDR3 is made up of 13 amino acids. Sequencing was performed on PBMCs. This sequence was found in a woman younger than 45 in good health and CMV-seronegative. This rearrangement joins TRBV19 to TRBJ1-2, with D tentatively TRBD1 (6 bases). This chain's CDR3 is CASSIEVQGGYTF. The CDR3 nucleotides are TGTGCCAGTAGTATAGAAGTCCAGGGGGGCTACACCTTC.